The clone carrying this T cell receptor (beta chain) was seen ten or more times. Time point denoted: before trial treatment. It was nivolumab, ipilimumab, aspirin, low-dose cyclophosphamide and low-dose radiotherapy that donors received. Primers targeting TRAV and TRBV primed first-strand cDNA, covering alpha and beta chains. Over around 19 PCR cycles, TCRs were amplified from a constant-region primer and V-primer adapter. The mRNA which had been isolated was amplified by in vitro transcription. TCRdb reprocessed the reads via MiXCR and lists one record per CDR3 protein. The sample contains 75,000 to 95,000 distinct CDR3 sequences, 15% to 20% of which appear only once. This specimen comes from a study of low-dose radiotherapy and immunotherapy resistance in tumors. Study-level information: Across 26 weeks, 13 Gy in total went to Cohort 2, delivered as 1 Gy per fraction every two weeks. Dosing of intravenous cyclophosphamide at 200 mg/m2 occurred every two weeks and took place one day prior to radiation and immunotherapy.

The clonotype was recovered from a male donor with prostate cancer. The sequencing used PBMCs, collected before treatment.

The CDR3 loop reads CASSQASGGTDTQYF. The CDR3 region has the DNA TGTGCCAGCAGCCAAGCTAGCGGGGGCACAGATACGCAGTATTTT. This chain connects TRBV4-2 to TRBJ2-3, with TRBD2 matching 9 bases. CDR3 size: 15 residues. Germline V gene lookup returns CDR1 LGHNA and CDR2 YNFKEQ. V was clipped by 1 base and J by 1 base; unmatched bases: 0.